This TCR beta chain was recovered during a study of cytomegalovirus exposure and HLA in healthy donors. TCRdb's copy holds only in-frame clones and misses some; the assay was immunoSEQ multiplex PCR. The sample yields 200,000 or so clones, more than 65% seen once. A note on this clone: Its antigen remains unidentified.

The germline V gene has CDR1 SGHTA and CDR2 FQGNSA. V gave up 4 bases and J gave up 4 bases, with 13 bases separating them. There are 14 residues in the CDR3. A roughly 130-subject validation cohort, separate from the approximately 720-subject first cohort, supplied the donors. Broader study findings: Researchers counted roughly 150 TCR beta chains as cytomegalovirus-associated. Three CMV-associated chains were confirmed in vitro to be specific for CMV antigens. Cytomegalovirus status was reportedly diagnosed by the classifier with high specificity and sensitivity.

This sequence was found in a woman between 25 and 40 years old in good health and CMV-seropositive. The gene calls are TRBV7-2 and TRBJ1-2; D is ambiguous. The sample comprised PBMCs. The CDR3 nucleotides read TGTGCCAGCAGCTCGCCTGGTCAGTTCTATGGCTACACCTTC. Amino acid sequence: CASSSPGQFYGYTF.